A selection of T cell receptor beta chains follows, all from one sample in a study of CD8 T cells in ankylosing spondylitis. TCRdb re-called the 5' RACE reads with MiXCR, one entry per CDR3 protein. In the table there are about 220,000 distinct CDR3 sequences, around 7.9% of which are singletons. The sample comprised blood, either unsorted or a sorted T cell fraction (not recorded which). The source is a male donor with ankylosing spondylitis. The CDR3 runs from the conserved cysteine through the conserved F or W. The D gene is left open where the match is weak. Clone size, where shown, is once, few, many, or a class for clones that have expanded.

TGCGCCAGCAGGAAAAACAGGGGCGTAAACACTGAAGCTTTCTTT,CASRKNRGVNTEAFF,few,TRBV10-1,TRBJ1-1,TRBD1
TGTGCCAGCAGCTTTGCAGGAACCGATCAGCCCCAGCATTTT,CASSFAGTDQPQHF,many,TRBV7-9,TRBJ1-5,.
TGTGCCAGCAGCCACTCCTACAATGAGCAGTTCTTC,CASSHSYNEQFF,few,TRBV5-5,TRBJ2-1,.
TGTGCCAGCAGCGAAAGGGTAGCTACCTACGAGCAGTACTTC,CASSERVATYEQYF,many,TRBV28,TRBJ2-7,.
TGTGCCAGCAGCCCTCTCGGAGGGTCCTACACTGAAGCTTTCTTT,CASSPLGGSYTEAFF,many,TRBV7-2,TRBJ1-1,.
TGTGCCAGTAGTACCCTAAGCAGGACGAGAGAGACCCAGTACTTC,CASSTLSRTRETQYF,many,TRBV19,TRBJ2-5,.
TGTGCCACCAGTGCCTTACAGGGGGGGCGTAGCCAAGAGACCCAGTACTTC,CATSALQGGRSQETQYF,many,TRBV24-1,TRBJ2-5,.
TGTGCCAGCAGTTATTCCCCCTACACCGGGGAGCTGTTTTTT,CASSYSPYTGELFF,many,TRBV6-5,TRBJ2-2,.
TGTGCCAGCAGTCATAAGCGGGACAGGGTGCACGAGCAGTACTTC,CASSHKRDRVHEQYF,many,TRBV7-8,TRBJ2-7,TRBD1
TGTGCCAGCAGCGTAAGCCCCAGGGCGAACACTGAAGCTTTCTTT,CASSVSPRANTEAFF,many,TRBV9,TRBJ1-1,.
TGCAGCGTTGTCCCGGGACATGAGAACACTGAAGCTTTCTTT,CSVVPGHENTEAFF,many,TRBV29-1,TRBJ1-1,.
TGCAGTGCTAGAAGCTCTAGCGGCCCTAGCACAGATACGCAGTATTTT,CSARSSSGPSTDTQYF,.,TRBV20-1,TRBJ2-3,TRBD2
TGCAGCGTCGAGACTAGCGGGAGCTACGAGCAGTACTTC,CSVETSGSYEQYF,few,TRBV29-1,TRBJ2-7,TRBD2
TGTGCCAGCAGTTTATCTGCCAGGCATCTAGCCAAAAACATTCAGTACTTC,CASSLSARHLAKNIQYF,few,TRBV27,TRBJ2-4,.
TGTGCCAGCAGTCCTCTAGCGGGAGGGTACAATGAGCAGTTCTTC,CASSPLAGGYNEQFF,many,TRBV6-4,TRBJ2-1,TRBD2
TGTGCCAGCAGCTTGGAATACGGGGAGACCCAGTACTTC,CASSLEYGETQYF,many,TRBV5-6,TRBJ2-5,.
TGCAGTGCTAGAGATCTAGGTAGCGGAGCAACTAGCACAGATACGCAGTATTTT,CSARDLGSGATSTDTQYF,many,TRBV20-1,TRBJ2-3,.
TGTGCCAGCAAGGTTGAGTCGGGGGACATCAACACTGAAGCTTTCTTT,CASKVESGDINTEAFF,many,TRBV28,TRBJ1-1,.
TGTGCCAGCACCCCCGGATCGGAAGCTTTCTTT,CASTPGSEAFF,many,TRBV12-3/TRBV12-4,TRBJ1-1,.
TGCGCCAGCAGCCTAGGGACAGACCCCTACACCGGGGAGCTGTTTTTT,CASSLGTDPYTGELFF,many,TRBV5-1,TRBJ2-2,TRBD1
TGCGCCAGCAGCTCCGGGCATGGCGATGAGCAGTTCTTC,CASSSGHGDEQFF,many,TRBV4-3,TRBJ2-1,.
TGTGCCAGTAGTATAGCACCCGAGCAGTTCTTC,CASSIAPEQFF,few,TRBV19,TRBJ2-1,.
TGTGCCAGCAGGGAGGGACTAGCGCTCACCTACGAGCAGTACTTC,CASREGLALTYEQYF,many,TRBV3-1,TRBJ2-7,TRBD2
TGTGCCAGCAGCCCTACCAAGGCGGAGACCCAGTACTTC,CASSPTKAETQYF,many,TRBV27,TRBJ2-5,.
TGTGCCAGCAGTTTTGGGGGGGAGAGTTACGAGCAGTACTTC,CASSFGGESYEQYF,many,TRBV28,TRBJ2-7,TRBD2
TGCGCCAGCAGCCTGGGACGGCCCTTCTCTGGAAACACCATATATTTT,CASSLGRPFSGNTIYF,many,TRBV5-1,TRBJ1-3,.
TGTGCCAGCAGTTTATTGGCGGGACTCTACGAGCAGTACTTC,CASSLLAGLYEQYF,many,TRBV27,TRBJ2-7,.
TGTGCCAGCAGCTGGGACTCCCGCACAGATACGCAGTATTTT,CASSWDSRTDTQYF,many,TRBV7-9,TRBJ2-3,.
TGCAGTGCTAGGCCCCTAGCGGGAGCCTACGAGCAGTACTTC,CSARPLAGAYEQYF,many,TRBV20-1,TRBJ2-7,TRBD2
TGTGCCAGCAAACAGGGCTACGAGCAGTACTTC,CASKQGYEQYF,many,TRBV27,TRBJ2-7,.
TGCGCCAGCAGTGGCCCTAAGTGGGGGACCCAGTACTTC,CASSGPKWGTQYF,.,TRBV23-1,TRBJ2-5,.
TGTGCCAGCAGTTTTGGGTCGGGAAGCTCCTACGAGCAGTACTTC,CASSFGSGSSYEQYF,many,TRBV27,TRBJ2-7,.
TGTGCCAGCAGCGCTACCGGAGAGACCCAGTACTTC,CASSATGETQYF,many,TRBV9,TRBJ2-5,.
TGTGCCAGCGCCCCTGGGGGACCCCTGTCTTATGAGCAGTTCTTC,CASAPGGPLSYEQFF,.,TRBV5-7,TRBJ2-1,.
TGCAGCGTTGGTGCAGCGAACACTGAAGCTTTCTTT,CSVGAANTEAFF,many,TRBV29-1,TRBJ1-1,.
TGTGCCAGCAGTGAAGATATGCGGGGGGCGCTTTTATCACCCCTCCACTTT,CASSEDMRGALLSPLHF,.,TRBV2,TRBJ1-6,.
TGTGCCAGCAGGCTTGCCGGGGCCTACGAGCAGTACTTC,CASRLAGAYEQYF,many,TRBV5-6,TRBJ2-7,.
TGCAGCGTCGCCGGGGACCGGGACAGCCACTACGAGCAGTACTTC,CSVAGDRDSHYEQYF,many,TRBV29-1,TRBJ2-7,TRBD1
TGTGCCAGCAGTTTAGCCGCCGGGAATGAGCAGTTCTTC,CASSLAAGNEQFF,many,TRBV27,TRBJ2-1,.
TGTGCCAGCAGTATCCGGTCCCCCCTAGAGACCCAGTACTTC,CASSIRSPLETQYF,many,TRBV12-3/TRBV12-4,TRBJ2-5,.
TGTGCCACCAGTGATGTCTCCGGGACAGGGCCATACAATGAGCAGTTCTTC,CATSDVSGTGPYNEQFF,many,TRBV24-1,TRBJ2-1,TRBD1
TGTGCCATCAGTGAAGCCGGGACCCGGATCTATGGCTACACCTTC,CAISEAGTRIYGYTF,many,TRBV10-3,TRBJ1-2,.
TGCGCCAGCAGCGTGGACAGGGGCCTATCTGAAGCTTTCTTT,CASSVDRGLSEAFF,many,TRBV5-1,TRBJ1-1,TRBD1
TGCAGTGCAATCGGACTAGCGGAAAACTACGAGCAGTACTTC,CSAIGLAENYEQYF,many,TRBV20-1,TRBJ2-7,TRBD2
TGTGCCAGCAGCGTAGCCGGGACATCTCTCTACGAGCAGTACTTC,CASSVAGTSLYEQYF,.,TRBV9,TRBJ2-7,.